Listed here is a single TCR beta chain. Its antigen is as yet unknown. Looked up from germline, CDR1 is LGHNA and CDR2 is YSLEER. The CDR3 totals 14 residues. V gave up 10 bases and J gave up 2 bases, with 16 bases separating them. Sequencing targeted expressed TCRB transcripts, as all isolated RNA had been reverse transcribed. Some clones are missing from TCRdb's copy, which holds only in-frame ones; the method was immunoSEQ multiplex PCR. In the table there are fewer than 650,000 clones, less than 20% of which are singletons. This specimen comes from a study of beta chain features in type 1 diabetes. Turning to the study itself: Investigators examined some 100 million sorted cells across all samples.

Study-level results: In all four CD4+ subsets, TCRB CDR3 length was significantly, moderately reduced in type 1 diabetes. PCR might pick shorter templates more often, in the same way for patients and controls. HLA influence on TCRB rearrangement stayed unresolved here.

Sequenced material: naive CD4+ T cells from blood. The chain couples TRBV4-3 to TRBJ2-3; a possible D gene is TRBD2 (6 bases). This receptor was obtained from a man between 18 and 35 years old in good health. The CDR3 DNA reads as TGCGCCACCTCCCGGGAGCCGATCACAGATACGCAGTATTTT. Translated: CATSREPITDTQYF.